The 21 T cell receptor beta chains in this list originate from one sample, sequenced in a study of blood T cell repertoires in COVID-19. Produced via immunoSEQ multiplex PCR; TCRdb's table is partial and in-frame only. The profile covers more than 95,000 clones, with 70% to 85% appearing a single time and less than 9% taken by the ten largest. Sequenced material: peripheral blood. The source of these receptors is an older man with active or convalescent COVID-19.

CDR3 DNA sequence: TGTGCCAGCAGCGGTATAGCGGGAGTAGGTGGTACGCAGTATTTT. Translated, it gives CASSGIAGVGGTQYF. J is TRBJ2-3 and V is TRBV9, with TRBD2 matching over 9 bases. This CDR3 contains 15 residues. Germline loops: CDR1 SGDLS, CDR2 YYNGEE. Trimming removed 3 bases from V and 8 bases from J; junction bases left unmatched: 10. Looking up the rest from reference TRBV9 and TRBJ2-3 gives the full variable domain: DSGVTQTPKHLITATGQRVTLRCSPRSGDLSVYWYQQSLDQGLQFLIQYYNGEERAKGNILERFSAQQFPDLHSELNLSSLELGDSALYFCASSGIAGVGGTQYFGPGTRLTVL.

The CDR3 nucleotides read TGTGCCAGCAGCTTAGAAACAGGGTCCACTGAAGCTTTCTTT. Translated, it gives CASSLETGSTEAFF. The chain couples TRBV7-8 to TRBJ1-1, with D perhaps matching TRBD1 (6 bases). CDR1 and CDR2 (germline): SGHVS, FQNEAQ. This CDR3 spans 14 amino acids. V was pared by 1 base and J by 4 bases, with 10 bases between. Filled out from reference TRBV7-8 and TRBJ1-1, the complete variable domain reads GAGVSQSPRYKVAKRGQDVALRCDPISGHVSLFWYQQALGQGPEFLTYFQNEAQLDKSGLPSDRFFAERPEGSVSTLKIQRTQQEDSAVYLCASSLETGSTEAFFGQGTRLTVV.

This chain joins TRBV28 and TRBJ2-5; D possibly corresponds to TRBD1 (6 bases). Trimming stripped 6 bases from V and 1 base from J, with 15 bases between. The CDR3 extends over 15 amino acids. Germline V CDR1 and CDR2: MDHEN, SYDVKM. CDR3 amino acids: CASSTPTGPQETQYF. Here the CDR3 DNA reads TGTGCCAGCAGCACGCCTACAGGGCCCCAAGAGACCCAGTACTTC.

This chain links TRBV5-4 with TRBJ2-1; 11 nucleotides agree with TRBD1. Losses at the gene ends were 4 bases for V and 4 bases for J; bases not matched to a gene: 7. Looked up from germline, CDR1 is SGHNT and CDR2 is YYREEE (reference sequence). This CDR3 is built from 16 residues. Written as DNA, the CDR3 is TGTGCCAGCAGCGCCCGGGACAGGGGGGTATACAATGAGCAGTTCTTC. Protein product: CASSARDRGVYNEQFF.

The gene calls are TRBV10-3 and TRBJ2-1; TRBD2 matches 9 bases. The CDR3 totals 19 residues. Trimming removed 2 bases from V and 0 bases from J; junction bases left unmatched: 11. Germline V gene lookup returns CDR1 ENHRY and CDR2 SYGVKD. This CDR3 reads CAISEGLATQLDSYNEQFF. DNA for the CDR3: TGTGCCATCAGTGAGGGACTAGCGACTCAACTCGACTCCTACAATGAGCAGTTCTTC.

This clone came up a few times. The chain is built from TRBV5-1 and TRBJ2-3; the match to TRBD2 covers 8 bases. This CDR3 contains 15 residues. With V trimmed by 3 bases and J by 1 base, 4 bases remained unmatched. Germline V gene sequence: CDR1 SGHRS, CDR2 YFSETQ. This CDR3 is CASSSGGARTDTQYF. The CDR3, as DNA: TGCGCCAGCAGCTCCGGGGGGGCCCGCACAGATACGCAGTATTTT.

A single count supports this clone. The chain joins TRBV7-2 to TRBJ1-1, with 7 bases that match TRBD1. Germline-derived CDR1 and CDR2 are SGHTA and FQGNSA. CDR3 length: 14 residues. V was clipped by 6 bases and J by 1 base; unmatched bases: 5. The CDR3 DNA follows: TGTGCCAGCAGTCCCGGGACAGCGAACACTGAAGCTTTCTTT. Translation gives CASSPGTANTEAFF.

J is TRBJ1-5 and V is TRBV28, with 10 bases aligning to TRBD1. With V trimmed by 1 base and J by 5 bases, 11 bases remained unmatched. The germline gives CDR1 MDHEN, CDR2 SYDVKM. This CDR3 spans 18 amino acids. The CDR3 nucleotides read TGTGCCAGCAGTTTATCTATTGGCCTCGGGACAGGGGATCAGCCCCAGCATTTT. Translated: CASSLSIGLGTGDQPQHF.

The chain combines TRBV30 with TRBJ1-2; D gene unclear. The germline V gene encodes CDR1 GTSNPN and CDR2 SVGIG (reference sequence). V dropped 2 bases and J dropped 1 base, with 5 bases sitting between them. The CDR3 is 12 residues long. In DNA form, the CDR3 reads TGTGCCTGGAGTAGAGTTAACTATGGCTACACCTTC. This gives the protein CAWSRVNYGYTF.

The V and J genes are TRBV9 and TRBJ2-7; 8 nucleotides align to TRBD2. The V segment lost 4 bases and the J segment 3 bases; nucleotides outside the gene matches: 12. Germline V gives CDR1 SGDLS, CDR2 YYNGEE. There are 16 residues in the CDR3. The CDR3: CASSPTHRTSFYEQYF. CDR3 nucleotide sequence: TGTGCCAGCAGCCCCACACACAGGACTAGCTTCTACGAGCAGTACTTC.

The chain couples TRBV30 to TRBJ1-1; D not resolved. V dropped 2 bases and J dropped 4 bases, with 5 bases sitting between them. The CDR3 length is 11 residues. Looked up from germline, CDR1 is GTSNPN and CDR2 is SVGIG (reference sequence). This chain's CDR3 is CAWSTVTEAFF. CDR3 coding DNA: TGTGCCTGGAGTACGGTCACTGAAGCTTTCTTT.

The genes are TRBV7-3 and TRBJ1-1; perhaps TRBD1 as D (5 bases). Looked up from germline, CDR1 is SGHTA and CDR2 is FQGTGA. The V gene lost 5 bases and the J gene lost 1 base, with 14 bases spanning the gap. The CDR3 contains 15 residues. CDR3 residues: CASSPQAGPNTEAFF. The CDR3 coding sequence is TGTGCCAGCAGCCCCCAGGCAGGGCCGAACACTGAAGCTTTCTTT.

The chain employs TRBV3-1 (or the pseudogene TRBV3-2) and TRBJ1-3; 7 positions match TRBD1. This CDR3 comprises 14 residues. Unmatched junction bases numbered 9, after V lost 9 bases and J lost 4 bases. CDR1 is LGHDT and CDR2 is YNNKEL in the germline V gene (reference sequence). The CDR3 is CASCLLGQGNTIYF. The DNA for the CDR3 is TGTGCCAGTTGTTTATTGGGACAGGGAAACACCATATATTTT.

The chain links TRBV19 to TRBJ2-7, with D perhaps TRBD1 (5 bases). Deletions cut 4 bases from V and 4 bases from J, with 14 bases between. Germline CDR1 and CDR2: LNHDA and SQIVND (reference sequence). This CDR3 has 14 residues. The CDR3 DNA follows: TGTGCCAGTAGTAGGCAGGGTGGCCTTTACGAGCAGTACTTC. Translated: CASSRQGGLYEQYF.

As concerns this clone: Germline and junction disagree at one end, which may indicate a read error. This CDR3 reads CATSDSQRTQYF. The CDR3 DNA reads TGTGCCACCAGCGATTCACAGCGGACGCAGTATTTT. The chain has TRBV24-1 and TRBJ2-3; D is possibly TRBD2 (5 bases). CDR3 length equals 12 residues. Germline lookup yields CDR1 KGHDR and CDR2 SFDVKD.

This clone has just one count. This rearrangement joins TRBV2 to TRBJ1-5; 8 bases line up with TRBD1. Looked up from germline, CDR1 is SNHLY and CDR2 is FYNNEI. The CDR3 covers 14 residues. Germline trimming cut 5 bases from V and 1 base from J; bases unmatched to any gene: 1. The CDR3 region has the DNA TGTGCCAGCAGTTACAGGGGGAGCAATCAGCCCCAGCATTTT. Protein product: CASSYRGSNQPQHF.

The CDR3 nucleotides read TGTGCCAGCAGCTTAGATGCGCAGGGGACGGATGAAGCTTTCTTT. It codes for CASSLDAQGTDEAFF. The gene calls are TRBV7-9 and TRBJ1-1, with D perhaps TRBD1 (6 bases). Trimming stripped 1 base from V and 7 bases from J, with 16 bases between. CDR3 length equals 15 residues. Germline assignment: CDR1 SEHNR and CDR2 FQNEAQ (reference sequence).

The CDR3 nucleotides are TGCGCCAGCAGTCGTACTACCGCGCGGACAGGCCGCTCGGATTCACCCCTCCACTTT. As protein: CASSRTTARTGRSDSPLHF. V gene TRBV5-1 combines with J gene TRBJ1-6; TRBD1 agrees at 7 bases. The CDR3 sequence is 19 residues long. The germline CDR1 and CDR2 sequences are SGHRS and YFSETQ. The V segment lost 5 bases and the J segment 8 bases; nucleotides outside the gene matches: 22.

This CDR3 is CASSSQGLGETQYF. The CDR3, as DNA: TGTGCCAGCAGCTCACAGGGGTTGGGGGAGACCCAGTACTTC. The chain combines TRBV9 with TRBJ2-5; 7 bases are a match to TRBD1. Germline CDR1 is SGDLS and CDR2 is YYNGEE. Trimming took 4 bases from V and 5 from J; bases not matched to a gene: 8. The CDR3 covers 14 residues.

This clone was picked up a small number of times. The chain uses TRBV29-1 and TRBJ2-1; TRBD2 aligns across 8 bases. Germline values: CDR1 SQVTM, CDR2 ANQGSEA. The trim removed 5 bases at V and 7 bases at J, leaving 7 bases unmatched. The CDR3 length is 13 residues. CDR3 region: CSVLSGSRNEQFF. For the CDR3, the DNA is TGCAGCGTTCTCAGCGGGAGTAGGAATGAGCAGTTCTTC.

This clone was seen many times. Other DNA sequences within the sample encode an identical CDR3. V and J are TRBV5-4 and TRBJ2-5; the D gene is possibly TRBD1 (6 bases). Germline-derived CDR1 and CDR2 are SGHNT and YYREEE (reference sequence). The CDR3 is 14 residues long. V lost 2 bases to trimming and J lost 2 bases, with 10 bases between them. CDR3 nucleotides: TGTGCCAGCAGCTTTGGGCAGGGGCAAGAGACCCAGTACTTC. This translates into CASSFGQGQETQYF.